The entry that follows covers one T cell receptor (beta chain) sequence. The antigen is undetermined. Sequencing was performed with immunoSEQ multiplex PCR; in TCRdb, only in-frame clones are kept and a portion is missing. The sample records approximately 2,200,000 clones, roughly 91% being singletons. The source of the sample is a study of shared clonotypes between healthy human individuals. Study-level background: Three CD4 naive, three CD4 memory, two CD8 naive and one CD8 memory plate were used per donor. Overall study results and limits: Limitation of the genetic and exposure-history diversity represented came from the few donors. Non-shared clonotypes had lower generation probabilities than those shared by all four donors.

J was trimmed by 11 bases and V by 5 bases; bases with no gene match: 20. The V gene's germline CDR1 is SQVTM and CDR2 ANQGSEA. This CDR3 has 16 amino acids. CD8 cells classed as naive were CD45RO-negative and positively selected for CCR7, excluding terminally differentiated effector memory CD45RA+ cells. What was sequenced was naive CD8+ T cells from PBMCs. This receptor was identified in a man younger than 35 in good health. Some clones in this sample may be carry-over from other donors' samples. J is TRBJ1-4 and V is TRBV29-1; TRBD1 agrees at 7 bases. In DNA, the CDR3 is TGCAGCGTTCTAACTCATATCACAGGGGCGGCTGAGAAACTGTTTTTT. Protein product: CSVLTHITGAAEKLFF.